The T cell receptor beta chain described here comes from a study of blood T cell repertoires in COVID-19. Study information: The samples span acute and convalescent COVID-19 from the United States, Italy and Spain. Nucleic acid was either cDNA or gDNA, and it came from T cells, B-cell-depleted T cells, or PBMCs.

From germline, CDR1 is SGHRS and CDR2 YFSETQ. V shed 0 bases and J 2 bases; nucleotides not matched to a gene: 2. The CDR3 is 15 amino acids. The cohort comprised adults aged 18 to 89 years residing in about two dozen US areas. Points on this clone: Other nucleotide sequences from this sample produce the same CDR3.

Authors' methods: Estimated nucleated cell counts came from reference gene primer amplification. TCRdb's copy holds only in-frame clones and misses some; the assay was immunoSEQ multiplex PCR. Clone size and the V and J calls come from that table; the DNA yielded D and trimming. The sample carries over 200,000 clones, 89% recorded once. Sequencing was done on a sample of PBMCs or T cells enriched from blood (not recorded which). The chain uses TRBV5-1 and TRBJ1-5; TRBD1 aligns across 7 bases. This receptor was identified in a woman aged 25-40 years with acute COVID-19. The CDR3 region is CASSLAGGGNQPQHF. The CDR3, as DNA: TGCGCCAGCAGCTTGGCAGGGGGTGGCAATCAGCCCCAGCATTTT. Drawing the rest from reference TRBV5-1 and TRBJ1-5, the complete variable domain is KAGVTQTPRYLIKTRGQQVTLSCSPISGHRSVSWYQQTPGQGLQFLFEYFSETQRNKGNFPGRFSGRQFSNSRSEMNVSTLELGDSALYLCASSLAGGGNQPQHFGDGTRLSIL.